This T cell receptor (beta chain) came from a study of T cell responses to AZD1222 COVID-19 vaccine (TCRdb year 2021). With respect to the entire study: A total of over 230 trial participants underwent TCR sequencing, of whom about 200 received two doses of AZD1222 and some 26 received two doses of the MenACWY control vaccine. Trial participants were enrolled by age into subgroups of 18-55, 56-69 and 70-plus years, and roughly 150, 30 and 60 TCR-sequenced participants, respectively, were included in these subgroups. The paper as a whole reports these results and caveats: In the small 56-69-year group, the increase in depth fell short of significance, most likely because of low power. Because no day 14 peak-response samples were available, repertoires were characterized only after the peak T cell response. Reportedly, almost half of the unique spike-specific TCRs recognized epitopes lying outside the regions that are mutated in the B.1.351 and B.1.1.7 variants. The vaccine-associated CD4 TCRs covered the entire spike protein, and the dominant responses fell in regions 160-218 and 743-854. A significant rise in spike-specific TCR breadth and depth was observed after two AZD1222 doses relative to day 0 and relative to MenACWY recipients. Conclusions about previously exposed vaccinees are limited, since just a handful of AZD1222 recipients were seropositive for SARS-CoV-2 at baseline. Most participants were white British and females outnumbered males, and the authors suggested that clonal diversity may have been underestimated.

The CDR3 regions of human TCRbeta chains were subjected to immunosequencing. As for how the authors treated the data: Repertoire TCRs were matched against a reference library of SARS-CoV-2-specific TCRs generated with the MIRA antigen-specificity platform. Breadth was defined as the fraction of unique TCRs that were SARS-CoV-2-associated. Depth was defined as the fraction of total T cells that were SARS-CoV-2-associated. Using the MIRA data, each spike-specific TCR was assigned both to the spike region to which the TCR was reactive and to a CD4 or CD8 class. Log10-transformed breadth and depth values were compared by one-way ANOVA with Sidak's multiple comparisons tests. The table comes from immuneACCESS by way of TCRdb, which keeps in-frame sequences with V and J called. Part of the clones is missing from these tables; in studies checked, under half for an unresolved V gene and the rest for unknown reasons. That table is the source of V, J and clone size, and D and trimming were worked out from the DNA. The sample profile shows roughly 43,000 clones; around 80% of them were found once. The ten most abundant clones make up about 22% of the sample.

The time point label on this specimen signifies: about 28 days (+/-7) after the second vaccine dose. The intended sense of this specimen's treatment or condition label: meningococcal conjugate vaccine given as trial control. Vaccinee samples were obtained from the UK trials COV001 and COV002, which included a single-blind randomized controlled phase 2/3 trial of AZD1222 (ChAdOx1 nCoV-19) in healthy adults. Trial participant PBMC samples were collected at day 0 and day 28 after the second dose for TCRbeta chain sequencing. As concerns this clone: Its antigen is currently not known. Base qualities were left out, and no much larger clone turns up one base away.

V has 5 bases trimmed and J has 1 base trimmed; junction bases matching no gene number 7. The CDR3 starts with the cysteine, ends with the phenylalanine, and has 15 residues. Of the read, only the CDR3 DNA is kept; its 45 bases are in frame from base 1. CDR1 and CDR2, per the germline V gene (reference sequence), are SEHNR and FQNEAQ. The sample in question was peripheral blood, obtained 28 days after the second dose of the MenACWY control vaccine. The clonotype was recovered from an adult who received the MenACWY meningococcal vaccine as a control. This chain is built from TRBV7-9 and TRBJ2-5, and 7 junctional nucleotides match TRBD2. The CDR3 has the sequence CASSIGGGPQETQYF. The bases read TGTGCCAGCAGCATTGGGGGAGGGCCCCAAGAGACCCAGTACTTC.